This TCR beta chain came from a study of blood T cell repertoires in COVID-19. The CDR3 runs 12 residues. The germline V gene encodes CDR1 GTSNPN and CDR2 SVGIG (reference sequence). V was pared by 2 bases and J by 11 bases, with 10 bases between. Generated by immunoSEQ multiplex PCR, the TCRdb table keeps only in-frame clones and is missing some. The table records over 45,000 clones, approximately 92% of them present only once. The sequence came from a woman in her sixties with COVID-19, enrolled during active disease. The chain combines TRBV30 with TRBJ1-6; weak D call: TRBD1 (5 bases). The sequenced sample was peripheral blood. Here the CDR3 reads CAWSTGDPPLHF. The CDR3 bases are TGTGCCTGGAGTACGGGGGATCCACCCCTCCACTTT.